A selection of T cell receptor beta chains follows, all from one sample in a study of immune evolution from preneoplasia to lung adenocarcinoma. Repertoires were generated with immunoSEQ multiplex PCR, while TCRdb's copy carries only in-frame clones and drops some. The data contain about 6,300 clones, 75% to 85% of them singletons. Sequenced input: FFPE minimally invasive lung adenocarcinoma tissue. The receptors were sampled from a person aged 55-80 years with lung adenocarcinoma. CDR3s include the opening cysteine and the closing phenylalanine or tryptophan. The size field is filled for only some rows; it gives once, few, many or a size class.

.,TRBV5-1,TRBJ2-7,14,CASSAWTGPYEQYF
.,TRBV15,TRBJ2-1,13,CATSSNRLNEQFF
.,TRBV12-5,TRBJ2-2,16,CASGLVPGGITGELFF
.,TRBV14,TRBJ2-4,17,CASSHFSGRAGRNIQYF
once,TRBV28,TRBJ2-1,17,CASKRLAGTVGSNEQFF
.,TRBV19,TRBJ2-1,14,CASSPRQGRNEQFF
few,TRBV7-8,TRBJ2-1,12,CASSLHRGEQFF
.,TRBV11-1,TRBJ2-1,13,CASSLGGGRGQFF
once,TRBV30,TRBJ2-1,14,CAWRYASGNREQFF
.,TRBV7-3,TRBJ2-3,15,CASSATAGETDTQYF
.,TRBV10-1,TRBJ2-3,15,CASSVNALALDTQYF